This T cell receptor beta chain stems from a study of neurological immune-mediated disorders. The CDR3 is 15 amino acids. The trim removed 7 bases at V and 0 bases at J, leaving 6 bases unmatched. TCRdb reprocessed the 5' RACE reads with MiXCR, giving one entry per CDR3 protein. This table has approximately 100,000 distinct CDR3 sequences, 3% to 4% appearing once. This clonotype was found many times. Sequences were obtained from PBMCs. This receptor was taken from a woman between 18 and 29 years old with multiple sclerosis. The V gene is TRBV12-3 or TRBV12-4, the J gene TRBJ2-1; 7 nucleotides match TRBD1. The DNA of the CDR3 is TGTGCCAGCACCGAGGGACAGAGCTCCTACAATGAGCAGTTCTTC. This translates into CASTEGQSSYNEQFF.